These T cell receptor beta chains were read from a single sample in a study of blood T cells in healthy people across ages. A single record per CDR3 protein comes from TCRdb applying MiXCR to the 5' RACE reads. The data hold 1.8 million or so distinct CDR3 sequences, with about 39% observed a single time. The sample was blood. The receptors derive from a human donor in good health. Both conserved end residues are part of each CDR3. D genes are given only for firm matches. Clone size is shown for a subset of rows, as once, few, many or a class of expanded clone.

TRBJ2-3 | TRBD2 | few | TRBV27 | TGTGCCAGCAGTTTGTTGACTAGCGGGGGGGCAGATACGCAGTATTTT | CASSLLTSGGADTQYF
TRBJ1-5 | TRBD1 | few | TRBV20-1 | TGCAGTGCTGACCCAGGGACAGGGCAGAATAGCAATCAGCCCCAGCATTTT | CSADPGTGQNSNQPQHF
TRBJ2-3 | TRBD2 | few | TRBV29-1 | TGCAGCGCCGAGGCCCAGCGGGGTTCTTCTAGCACAGATACGCAGTATTTT | CSAEAQRGSSSTDTQYF
TRBJ1-3 | . | . | TRBV4-3 | TGCGCCAGCAGCCAGGATTTTAGGGGAAACACCATATATTTT | CASSQDFRGNTIYF
TRBJ1-2 | . | . | TRBV5-1 | TGCGCCAGCAGCTTGGCTTCGGGGGAAAGCTATGGCTACACCTTC | CASSLASGESYGYTF
TRBJ1-6 | . | few | TRBV3-1 | TGTGCCAGCAGCCAAGAGGACACTTATAATTCGCCCCTCCACTTT | CASSQEDTYNSPLHF
TRBJ1-2 | . | . | TRBV18 | TGTGCCAGCTCACCACTTAACTCGTATGGCTACACCTTC | CASSPLNSYGYTF
TRBJ1-2 | . | . | TRBV7-2 | TGTGCCAGCAGCTTTTGGGGTTCCGAGGGCTACACCTTC | CASSFWGSEGYTF
TRBJ2-7 | TRBD1 | . | TRBV29-1 | TGCAGCGTTTCTTCCGGGACAGAGTCCCACGAGCAGTACTTC | CSVSSGTESHEQYF
TRBJ2-7 | TRBD2 | once | TRBV7-2 | TGTGCCAGCAGCCCGGGACTAGTAGTCGAGCAGTACTTC | CASSPGLVVEQYF
TRBJ2-1 | . | many | TRBV7-9 | TGTGCCAGCAGCTTAGTCAGGAATGAGCAGTTCTTC | CASSLVRNEQFF
TRBJ2-1 | TRBD2 | few | TRBV24-1 | TGTGCCACCAGCCCCCCCACTAGCGGGGATTACAATGAGCAGTTCTTC | CATSPPTSGDYNEQFF
TRBJ1-1 | TRBD1 | . | TRBV13 | TGTGCCAGCAGGACAGGGGCCCAGGCCACTGAAGCTTTCTTT | CASRTGAQATEAFF
TRBJ2-3 | TRBD1 | few | TRBV12-3/TRBV12-4 | TGTGCCAGCAACCAACAGGGGACGGATACGCAGTATTTT | CASNQQGTDTQYF
TRBJ1-3 | . | . | TRBV7-2 | TGTGCCAGCAGCTTAGTGGCAGGGGCTTCTGGAAACACCATATATTTT | CASSLVAGASGNTIYF